This is a list of T cell receptor beta chains from one sample in a study of blood T cell repertoires in COVID-19. Data came from immunoSEQ multiplex PCR; TCRdb stores just in-frame clones and leaves some out. The top ten clones hold approximately 1.5% of a sample with 100,000 to 150,000 clones, around 82% of them seen once. Sequencing was carried out using peripheral blood. These receptors were collected from a man in his 60s with acute or convalescent COVID-19. Both conserved end residues are part of each CDR3.

V gene	J gene	CDR3 protein
TRBV24-1	TRBJ2-7	CATSDFEAGAHEQYF
TRBV5-1	TRBJ2-5	CASSSLAGGPQETQYF
TRBV5-6	TRBJ1-2	CASSFGRGRDGYTF
TRBV6-5	TRBJ2-7	CASSRTPYEQYF
TRBV30	TRBJ1-2	CAWRQAGNANYGYTF
TRBV6-6	TRBJ2-1	CASRPLTSGGHNEQFF
TRBV5-1	TRBJ1-2	CASSLANGSGYTF
TRBV3-1/TRBV3-2	TRBJ2-1	CASSQERAGVRDNEQFF
TRBV27	TRBJ2-7	CASSSNPLFYEQYF
TRBV29-1	TRBJ1-2	CSVSANLNYGYTF
TRBV5-8	TRBJ2-6	CASSWTSGSAGANVLTF
TRBV5-1	TRBJ2-7	CASSLVTDSNYEQYF
TRBV20-1	TRBJ2-7	CSARTSARQYF
TRBV19	TRBJ2-5	CASSIRGSQYF
TRBV19	TRBJ1-1	CASMRGGSGTEAFF
TRBV18	TRBJ1-2	CASSLEQGAGYTF
TRBV19	TRBJ2-1	CASSNLVLDNEQFF
TRBV6-5	TRBJ1-1	CASSYSPGVNTEAFF
TRBV6-5	TRBJ2-6	CASSSDSSGANVLTF
TRBV21-1	TRBJ2-7	CASSADRVYEQYF
TRBV27	TRBJ2-2	CASSVRFTGELFF
TRBV25-1	TRBJ2-5	CASSDFGGLQETQYF
TRBV4-1	TRBJ2-5	CASSQEVLGTGKIKETQYF
TRBV10-1	TRBJ2-3	CASSAASGSITDTQYF
TRBV6-5	TRBJ2-7	CASKETGLLSYEQYF
TRBV6-5	TRBJ1-6	CASSSTTEEAPLHF
TRBV28	TRBJ1-2	CASSWTGSGGYTF
TRBV19	TRBJ1-2	CASRNSENYGYTF
TRBV7-9	TRBJ2-3	CASSETGTDTQYF
TRBV7-8	TRBJ2-7	CASSLGTGTYPYEQYF
TRBV19	TRBJ1-1	CASNPTGPNTEAFF
TRBV5-6	TRBJ1-2	CASSRRSGGAGGYGYTF
TRBV5-4	TRBJ1-1	CASSLSRGTEAFF
TRBV28	TRBJ2-2	CASSASWGIGTGELFF
TRBV9	TRBJ1-4	CASSPRDRPTENEKLFF
TRBV7-9	TRBJ2-7	CASSLGDSSYEQYF
TRBV6-2/TRBV6-3	TRBJ1-5	CASSHTSGTGPNPNQPQHF
TRBV9	TRBJ1-1	CASSVYGGSEAFF
TRBV5-1	TRBJ2-5	CASSLRLAGGQETQYF
TRBV14	TRBJ2-7	CASSRNLLGEQYF